This entry lists 16 T cell receptor beta chains sequenced from one sample in a study of T cells after posttransplantation cyclophosphamide. Clones were sequenced by immunoSEQ multiplex PCR, and TCRdb holds only the in-frame ones, with some missing. The sample lists about 22,000 clones, almost 75% occurring once. Material: memory CD4+ T cells sorted from PBMCs. These receptor sequences come from a woman aged 55-70 years in good health, CMV-negative, and a related stem cell transplant donor.

The chain couples TRBV28 to TRBJ2-1, with TRBD2 identical over 9 bases. From germline, CDR1 is MDHEN and CDR2 SYDVKM. The CDR3 consists of 14 residues. V gave up 8 bases and J gave up 3 bases; unmatched junction bases: 5. The CDR3 region has the DNA TGTGCCAGCGGAAGCGGGAGGAACTACAATGAGCAGTTCTTC. Protein product: CASGSGRNYNEQFF.

The chain combines TRBV7-2 with TRBJ2-7; D uncertain. This CDR3 comprises 11 residues. Trimming stripped 1 base from V and 6 bases from J, with 4 bases between. Germline CDR1 is SGHTA and CDR2 is FQGNSA. Here the CDR3 reads CASSLGPEQYF. In nucleotides, the CDR3 is TGTGCCAGCAGCTTAGGGCCCGAGCAGTACTTC.

This chain connects TRBV25-1 to TRBJ1-1, with D perhaps matching TRBD1 (6 bases). CDR1 is MGHDK, CDR2 SYGVNS, per germline. Trimming stripped 5 bases from V and 6 bases from J, with 7 bases between. This CDR3 spans 11 amino acids. CDR3 in DNA: TGTGCCAGCAGTCCAGGGGCTGAAGCTTTCTTT. Translating gives CASSPGAEAFF.

The V gene is TRBV7-9, the J gene TRBJ2-7, with TRBD1 as a possible D gene (6 bases). V lost 4 bases to trimming and J lost 3 bases, with 16 bases between them. Germline V gene lookup returns CDR1 SEHNR and CDR2 FQNEAQ (reference sequence). The CDR3 covers 15 residues. CDR3 sequence reads: CASSSLPGQHYEQYF. The CDR3 DNA follows: TGTGCCAGCAGCTCCCTGCCGGGACAACACTACGAGCAGTACTTC.

This sequence joins TRBV19 and TRBJ2-7; 9 bases match TRBD1. The CDR3 has 15 amino acids. J was trimmed by 4 bases and V by 5 bases; bases with no gene match: 9. CDR1 LNHDA and CDR2 SQIVND come from the germline V gene (reference sequence). CDR3 bases: TGTGCCAGTAGTTCCAAGGGGACAGGGACGTACGAGCAGTACTTC. This codes for CASSSKGTGTYEQYF. Full variable domain (remainder filled in from reference TRBV19 and TRBJ2-7): DGGITQSPKYLFRKEGQNVTLSCEQNLNHDAMYWYRQDPGQGLRLIYYSQIVNDFQKGDIAEGYSVSREKKESFPLTVTSAQKNPTAFYLCASSSKGTGTYEQYFGPGTRLTVT.

This clone has only a few counts. CDR3 sequence: CASSIGFSGVVSGELFF. The CDR3 DNA is TGTGCCAGTAGTATAGGGTTTAGCGGGGTCGTATCCGGGGAGCTGTTTTTT. V and J are TRBV19 and TRBJ2-2, with 8 nucleotides matching TRBD2. Germline loops: CDR1 LNHDA, CDR2 SQIVND (reference sequence). This CDR3 is built from 17 residues. Germline trimming cut 1 base from V and 6 bases from J; bases unmatched to any gene: 10.

This clone was observed a handful of times. V gene TRBV15 combines with J gene TRBJ1-1, with D perhaps TRBD1 (6 bases). The V end was cut by 3 bases, the J end by 8 bases, with 19 bases between. Per the germline V gene, CDR1 is LNHNV and CDR2 is YYDKDF (reference sequence). The CDR3 sequence is 15 residues long. CDR3 bases: TGTGCCACCAGCAGGGTTACAGGGAGGGGAGAAGAAGCTTTCTTT. The encoded protein is CATSRVTGRGEEAFF.

The CDR3 region is CASSSLGTGVYEQYF. CDR3 coding DNA: TGTGCCAGCAGTTCCTTAGGGACAGGGGTCTACGAGCAGTACTTC. The gene calls are TRBV6-5 and TRBJ2-7; 10 bases are a match to TRBD1. CDR3 size: 15 residues. J lost 3 bases, V lost 4 bases, and 6 bases had no gene match. Germline V gene lookup returns CDR1 MNHEY and CDR2 SVGAGI.

The gene calls are TRBV4-1 and TRBJ2-3; D remains ambiguous. This CDR3 is built from 13 residues. CDR1 is MGHRA and CDR2 is YSYEKL in the germline V gene. Trimming removed 1 base from V and 4 bases from J, with 6 bases in between. CDR3: CASSQVPADTQYF. The CDR3 DNA reads as TGCGCCAGCAGCCAAGTCCCTGCAGATACGCAGTATTTT.

The V call is TRBV28, the J call TRBJ1-4, with D maybe TRBD1 (5 bases). This CDR3 has 13 amino acids. Germline loops: CDR1 MDHEN, CDR2 SYDVKM. V was shortened by 1 base and J by 7 bases, with 7 bases between the two germline ends. CDR3 amino acids: CASSLSTAEKLFF. In DNA, the CDR3 is TGTGCCAGCAGTTTATCGACAGCTGAAAAACTGTTTTTT.

This clone was counted a single time. V is TRBV9 and J is TRBJ2-7; D remains unclear. This CDR3 region has 14 residues. The V end was cut by 3 bases, the J end by 2 bases, with 12 bases between. In germline, CDR1 is SGDLS, CDR2 YYNGEE. The CDR3 nucleotides are TGTGCCAGCAGCGGCAACCCACGAGCCTACGAGCAGTACTTC. This sequence encodes CASSGNPRAYEQYF. Drawing the rest from reference TRBV9 and TRBJ2-7, the complete variable domain is DSGVTQTPKHLITATGQRVTLRCSPRSGDLSVYWYQQSLDQGLQFLIQYYNGEERAKGNILERFSAQQFPDLHSELNLSSLELGDSALYFCASSGNPRAYEQYFGPGTRLTVT.

The chain employs TRBV28 and TRBJ2-2; TRBD1 aligns across 9 bases. From germline, CDR1 is MDHEN and CDR2 SYDVKM. V lost 5 bases and J lost 7; bases outside the gene matches: 14. The CDR3 totals 17 residues. The CDR3 nucleotides read TGTGCCAGCAGTCACCAGAAAGGACAGGGGACCATCGGGGAGCTGTTTTTT. Its protein product is CASSHQKGQGTIGELFF.

On this clone: Likely a read error: the CDR3 ends without its conserved phenylalanine or tryptophan. The chain couples TRBV5-4 to TRBJ1-6; weak D call: TRBD1 (5 bases). The CDR3 extends over 15 amino acids. In germline, CDR1 is SGHNT, CDR2 YYREEE (reference sequence). V lost 2 bases and J 8 bases, leaving 14 bases between the germline ends. CDR3 amino acids: CASSFNARDYSPLHL. CDR3 nucleotides: TGTGCCAGCAGCTTCAACGCCAGGGATTATTCACCCCTCCACCTT.

V is TRBV4-3 and J is TRBJ1-6; D gene uncertain. The ends were cut back, 3 bases at V and 6 bases at J, with 6 bases in the middle. CDR1 is LGHNA, CDR2 YSLEER, per germline. CDR3 length: 13 amino acids. CDR3: CASSHGVNSPLHF. The DNA of the CDR3 is TGCGCCAGCAGCCACGGGGTTAATTCACCCCTCCACTTT.

The V call is TRBV5-1, the J call TRBJ2-5; tentative D call: TRBD1 (8 bases). Trimming removed 3 bases from V and 9 bases from J, with 18 bases in between. The CDR3 consists of 14 residues. Germline V lookup: CDR1 SGHRS, CDR2 YFSETQ. This CDR3 reads CASSSQGGVGSQYF. The CDR3 coding sequence is TGCGCCAGCAGCTCACAGGGGGGGGTAGGGTCCCAGTACTTC.

V gene TRBV9 combines with J gene TRBJ2-7, with 10 bases that match TRBD1. CDR3 length: 13 residues. CDR1 is SGDLS and CDR2 is YYNGEE in the germline V gene. Trimming removed 4 bases from V and 9 bases from J; junction bases left unmatched: 7. The CDR3 nucleotides read TGTGCCAGCAGCACGGGACAGGGGAATGTGCAGTACTTC. This gives the protein CASSTGQGNVQYF.